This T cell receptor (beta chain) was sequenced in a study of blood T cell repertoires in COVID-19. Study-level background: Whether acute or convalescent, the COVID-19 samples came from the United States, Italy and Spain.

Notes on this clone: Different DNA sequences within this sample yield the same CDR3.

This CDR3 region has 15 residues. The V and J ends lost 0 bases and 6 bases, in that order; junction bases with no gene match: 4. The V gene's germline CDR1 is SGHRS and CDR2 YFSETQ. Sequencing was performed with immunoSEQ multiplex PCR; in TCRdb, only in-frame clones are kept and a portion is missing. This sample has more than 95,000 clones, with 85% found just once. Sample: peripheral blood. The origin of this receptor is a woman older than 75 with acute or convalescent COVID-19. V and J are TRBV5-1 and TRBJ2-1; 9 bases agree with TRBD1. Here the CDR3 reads CASSLEGQGFNEQFF. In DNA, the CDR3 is TGCGCCAGCAGCTTGGAGGGACAGGGCTTCAATGAGCAGTTCTTC.